The 17 T cell receptor beta chains in this list originate from one sample, sequenced in a study of PD-L1 blockade in urothelial cancer. Assay: immunoSEQ multiplex PCR; the TCRdb copy retains only in-frame clones and omits some. The sample lists tens of thousands of clones; roughly 87% were seen once. Source: PBMCs, taken around atezolizumab (anti-PD-L1) treatment. Receptor source: a man in his 70s with urothelial cancer.

The rearrangement joins TRBV28 to TRBJ2-5; 7 bases map to TRBD2. The V and J ends lost 7 bases and 4 bases, in that order; junction bases with no gene match: 9. CDR1 MDHEN and CDR2 SYDVKM come from the germline V gene. The CDR3 spans 14 residues. CDR3 sequence (DNA): TGTGCCAGCAACGGAGGGAGGGCCTCAGAGACCCAGTACTTC. This encodes CASNGGRASETQYF.

The chain is built from TRBV9 and TRBJ1-2, with 9 bases aligning to TRBD1. CDR3 length: 13 amino acids. The V gene's germline CDR1 is SGDLS and CDR2 YYNGEE. V lost 6 bases, J lost 6 bases, and 6 bases stayed unmatched. The CDR3 reads CASTPGTGNGYTF. The CDR3 DNA sequence: TGTGCCAGCACCCCGGGGACAGGGAATGGCTACACCTTC.

The rearrangement links TRBV27 to TRBJ2-6, with 10 bases fitting TRBD1. After removal of 7 bases from V and 1 base from J, the junction contained 13 bases not matched to a gene. There are 19 residues in the CDR3. The V gene's germline CDR1 is MNHEY and CDR2 SMNVEV (reference sequence). The CDR3 region is CASTQKAGQGYSGANVLTF. CDR3 coding DNA: TGTGCCAGCACCCAGAAGGCGGGACAGGGGTATTCTGGGGCCAACGTCCTGACTTTC.

V usage is TRBV7-2 and J usage is TRBJ1-1; possible D gene TRBD1, 5 bases. CDR3 size: 14 residues. The ends were cut back, 4 bases at V and 10 bases at J, with 19 bases in the middle. Germline V gene lookup returns CDR1 SGHTA and CDR2 FQGNSA. Here the CDR3 reads CASSSQGVGSGAFF. DNA for the CDR3: TGTGCCAGCAGCTCGCAGGGTGTAGGTTCGGGAGCTTTCTTT.

The V gene is TRBV4-3, the J gene TRBJ2-3; 9 positions match TRBD2. After removal of 0 bases from V and 8 bases from J, the junction contained 9 bases not matched to a gene. Germline V lookup: CDR1 LGHNA, CDR2 YSLEER. The CDR3 is 16 amino acids. The CDR3 DNA is TGCGCCAGCAGCCAAGATCCAGCGGGGGGCGGGGGTACGCAGTATTTT. Its translation: CASSQDPAGGGGTQYF.

This sequence joins TRBV15 and TRBJ2-1; a possible D gene is TRBD2 (5 bases). There are 14 residues in the CDR3. Germline CDR1 and CDR2: LNHNV and YYDKDF (reference sequence). Trimming shortened V by 3 bases and J by 4 bases, and 10 bases separated the two germline ends. CDR3 region: CATSSWTGYNEQFF. The CDR3 coding sequence is TGTGCCACCAGCAGTTGGACTGGATACAATGAGCAGTTCTTC.

The chain links TRBV13 to TRBJ1-4; TRBD1 agrees at 9 bases. V trimming: 5 bases; J trimming: 4 bases; junction bases outside the gene matches: 8. The CDR3 sequence is 16 residues long. CDR1 and CDR2 from the germline V gene are PRHDT and FYEKMQ (reference sequence). CDR3 DNA sequence: TGTGCCAGCAGCGCGGGACAGGGAGGAATTAATGAAAAACTGTTTTTT. This gives the protein CASSAGQGGINEKLFF.

The chain has TRBV29-1 and TRBJ2-7; D is unclear. Germline lookup yields CDR1 SQVTM and CDR2 ANQGSEA. CDR3 length equals 12 residues. Trimming took off 5 bases at V and 0 bases at J, with 8 bases between the two ends. The CDR3 reads CSVLRDSYEQYF. The CDR3 DNA reads TGCAGCGTTCTTCGAGACTCCTACGAGCAGTACTTC.

The chain employs TRBV27 and TRBJ2-2; TRBD1 is a possible D gene (5 bases). V gave up 8 bases and J gave up 4 bases, with 17 bases separating them. Germline CDR1 and CDR2: MNHEY and SMNVEV (reference sequence). The CDR3 runs to 15 residues. The CDR3 nucleotides read TGTGCCAGCGCCCGCCAGGGCACCTTCACCGGGGAGCTGTTTTTT. Its protein product is CASARQGTFTGELFF.

As DNA, the CDR3 is TGTGCCAGCAGTTTTAGCCAGGGAAGGGGTGAGCAGTTCTTC. Amino acids: CASSFSQGRGEQFF. The chain couples TRBV27 to TRBJ2-1, with D possibly TRBD1 on 5 matching bases. Germline V gene data show CDR1 as MNHEY and CDR2 as SMNVEV (reference sequence). V dropped 3 bases and J dropped 9 bases, with 15 bases sitting between them. The CDR3 loop spans 14 amino acids.

V and J are TRBV7-2 and TRBJ1-3; 9 nucleotides line up with TRBD1. Per the germline V gene, CDR1 is SGHTA and CDR2 is FQGNSA. Losses at the gene ends were 0 bases for V and 4 bases for J; bases not matched to a gene: 4. The CDR3 consists of 16 residues. CDR3 region: CASSLAGGTGGNTIYF. CDR3 DNA sequence: TGTGCCAGCAGCTTAGCGGGGGGGACAGGGGGAAACACCATATATTTT.

The chain recombines TRBV4-1 with TRBJ2-1, with D possibly TRBD1 on 5 matching bases. V lost 0 bases and J 9 bases, leaving 15 bases between the germline ends. CDR3 size: 15 residues. Germline lookup yields CDR1 MGHRA and CDR2 YSYEKL. The CDR3 spells CASSQDQGFLVEQFF. The CDR3 DNA reads TGCGCCAGCAGCCAAGATCAGGGTTTTCTAGTTGAGCAGTTCTTC.

The chain carries TRBV29-1 and TRBJ2-3; 8 nucleotides align to TRBD2. The CDR3 is 14 amino acids. Unmatched junction bases numbered 5, after V lost 5 bases and J lost 1 base. Germline V CDR1 and CDR2: SQVTM, ANQGSEA. The CDR3 DNA reads TGCAGCGTTAGACGGGAGGGGGGCACAGATACGCAGTATTTT. As protein: CSVRREGGTDTQYF.

The chain carries TRBV5-1 and TRBJ2-3; a possible D gene is TRBD2 (7 bases). V lost 0 bases to trimming and J lost 5 bases, with 19 bases between them. CDR1 is SGHRS and CDR2 is YFSETQ in the germline V gene. This CDR3 comprises 17 residues. This chain's CDR3 is CASSLAGGRLRGDTQYF. The CDR3 bases are TGCGCCAGCAGCTTGGCCGGGGGGCGGTTGCGGGGAGATACGCAGTATTTT.

This clone was detected once. The V call is TRBV18, the J call TRBJ2-5, with 9 bases aligning to TRBD2. CDR3 length: 15 residues. Germline values: CDR1 KGHSH, CDR2 LQKENI. After removal of 4 bases from V and 2 bases from J, the junction contained 5 bases not matched to a gene. The CDR3 DNA reads as TGTGCCAGCTCACGAGGGACTAGCTCTCAAGAGACCCAGTACTTC. Translated, it gives CASSRGTSSQETQYF.

The gene calls are TRBV7-3 and TRBJ2-5; D possibly corresponds to TRBD2 (5 bases). Per the germline V gene, CDR1 is SGHTA and CDR2 is FQGTGA. The CDR3 consists of 13 residues. Between the trimmed V and J ends, which lost 5 bases and 2 bases, there was a span of 9 bases. CDR3 sequence reads: CASSKGVQETQYF. In nucleotides, the CDR3 is TGTGCCAGCAGCAAGGGAGTACAAGAGACCCAGTACTTC. The full variable domain, rest sourced from reference TRBV7-3 and TRBJ2-5, is GAGVSQTPSNKVTEKGKYVELRCDPISGHTALYWYRQSLGQGPEFLIYFQGTGAADDSGLPNDRFFAVRPEGSVSTLKIQRTERGDSAVYLCASSKGVQETQYFGPGTRLLVL.

This clone has more than one count but fewer than ten. The chain recombines TRBV30 with TRBJ1-1; D uncertain. The germline V gene encodes CDR1 GTSNPN and CDR2 SVGIG (reference sequence). This CDR3 is built from 13 residues. The V and J ends lost 4 bases and 6 bases respectively, with 15 bases between them. CDR3 residues: CAWKGGLLPEAFF. The CDR3 DNA follows: TGTGCCTGGAAAGGCGGCTTGTTACCTGAAGCTTTCTTT. Based on the CDR3 plus reference TRBV30 and TRBJ1-1, the full variable domain is SQTIHQWPATLVQPVGSPLSLECTVEGTSNPNLYWYRQAAGRGLQLLFYSVGIGQISSEVPQNLSASRPQDRQFILSSKKLLLSDSGFYLCAWKGGLLPEAFFGQGTRLTVV.